This TCR beta chain was identified in a study of blood T cell repertoires in COVID-19. Background on the study: PBMCs, B-cell-depleted T cells, or T cells were the source of the cDNA or gDNA that made up the material.

Participant reports of clinical history set cohort assignment. For recovered donors of Cohort 3, there were two negative PCRs, clearance, or symptom resolution. Germline V gives CDR1 WSHSY, CDR2 SAAADI. After removal of 5 bases from V and 3 bases from J, the junction contained 13 bases not matched to a gene. CDR3 length: 18 amino acids. The protocol was immunoSEQ multiplex PCR, while the TCRdb copy is restricted to in-frame clones and leaves out a portion. The sample yields roughly 180,000 clones, roughly 85% seen once. The chain is built from TRBV10-2 and TRBJ2-6, with 7 bases identical to TRBD2. This TCR was recovered from a woman aged 45-59 years who had recovered from COVID-19. The specimen was PBMCs or T cells enriched from blood (not recorded which). CDR3 protein: CASSSALAPLRGANVLTF. CDR3 nucleotides: TGCGCCAGCAGTTCCGCACTAGCGCCCCTGCGTGGGGCCAACGTCCTGACTTTC.